The 21 T cell receptor beta chains given below trace back to one sample, sequenced in a study of human T cells and chemical hapten exposure. The time point denotes: healthy volunteer bleed at 2 weeks. Extraction yielded total RNA from whole blood (unfractionated). One entry per CDR3 protein, called by TCRdb with MiXCR from the RACE reads. The sample lists roughly 100,000 distinct CDR3 sequences, over 8% seen once, with about 3.1% in the top ten. Sequencing was carried out using whole blood. Source of these receptors: a female donor in good health. Some clones in this sample may be carry-over from other donors' samples.

The sample holds many counts of this clonotype. The chain is built from TRBV12-3 or TRBV12-4 and TRBJ2-2, with unresolved D. V was pared by 0 bases and J by 0 bases, with 8 bases between. This CDR3 has 16 amino acids. The CDR3: CASSLARRSNTGELFF. The CDR3 region has the DNA TGTGCCAGCAGTTTAGCGCGTAGGTCGAACACCGGGGAGCTGTTTTTT.

There are a few counts of this clonotype. The chain couples TRBV18 to TRBJ1-1; 8 positions agree with TRBD1. This CDR3 is 16 amino acids long. Germline trimming cut 1 base from V and 5 bases from J; bases unmatched to any gene: 9. In germline, CDR1 is KGHSH, CDR2 LQKENI. The CDR3 here is CASSPREKQGGTEAFF. The CDR3 bases are TGTGCCAGCTCACCACGGGAAAAACAGGGGGGGACTGAAGCTTTCTTT.

The CDR3 reads CSSRPRGDETQYF. CDR3 nucleotides: TGCAGCTCAAGACCGCGTGGAGACGAGACCCAGTACTTC. This chain uses TRBV29-1 with TRBJ2-5; D gene ambiguous. V lost 8 bases to trimming and J lost 5 bases, with 18 bases between them. Germline V CDR1 and CDR2: SQVTM, ANQGSEA. The CDR3 is 13 residues long.

This clonotype was counted between two and nine times. The rearrangement joins TRBV5-1 to TRBJ2-3; 9 positions agree with TRBD2. V gave up 1 base and J gave up 0 bases; unmatched junction bases: 9. The CDR3 contains 18 residues. Germline CDR1 is SGHRS and CDR2 is YFSETQ. The CDR3 region has the DNA TGCGCCAGCAGCTTGAGGCTAGCGGGGACCTCTAGCACAGATACGCAGTATTTT. This encodes CASSLRLAGTSSTDTQYF. Looking up the rest from reference TRBV5-1 and TRBJ2-3 gives the full variable domain: KAGVTQTPRYLIKTRGQQVTLSCSPISGHRSVSWYQQTPGQGLQFLFEYFSETQRNKGNFPGRFSGRQFSNSRSEMNVSTLELGDSALYLCASSLRLAGTSSTDTQYFGPGTRLTVL.

V is TRBV19 and J is TRBJ2-7; 7 bases are shared with TRBD1. CDR1 is LNHDA and CDR2 is SQIVND in the germline V gene (reference sequence). This CDR3 comprises 14 residues. V shed 1 base, J shed 4 bases, and the junction held 4 bases outside the gene matches. CDR3 loop: CASSIGGQAYEQYF. The CDR3 nucleotides read TGTGCCAGTAGTATAGGAGGACAGGCGTACGAGCAGTACTTC.

This clonotype was recorded at least ten times. CDR3 coding DNA: TGCAGCGTCCATACCTCAGGTCATGGAGATACGCAGTATTTT. Its protein product is CSVHTSGHGDTQYF. The chain couples TRBV29-1 to TRBJ2-3; no firm D call. Germline assignment: CDR1 SQVTM and CDR2 ANQGSEA. V lost 6 bases and J lost 5, with 18 bases in between. The CDR3 runs to 14 residues.

The chain links TRBV20-1 to TRBJ2-3; the match to TRBD2 covers 10 bases. Per germline, CDR1 DFQATT and CDR2 SNEGSKA (reference sequence). With V trimmed by 8 bases and J by 6 bases, 11 bases remained unmatched. The CDR3 covers 14 residues. This CDR3 reads CSPTASGRGDTQYF. The CDR3 DNA is TGCAGTCCCACGGCTAGCGGGAGAGGGGATACGCAGTATTTT.

In its sample, this clonotype was seen many times. The V call is TRBV20-1, the J call TRBJ1-1, with 10 bases fitting TRBD1. Per germline, CDR1 DFQATT and CDR2 SNEGSKA (reference sequence). CDR3 length equals 14 residues. With V trimmed by 5 bases and J by 4 bases, 7 bases remained unmatched. CDR3 coding DNA: TGCAGTGCTGCGGGACAGGGGCCGACCACTGAAGCTTTCTTT. It codes for CSAAGQGPTTEAFF.

This clonotype showed up just a few times. V and J are TRBV20-1 and TRBJ1-2, with D possibly matching TRBD1 (5 bases). CDR3 length: 11 residues. V dropped 0 bases and J dropped 8 bases, with 7 bases sitting between them. Germline V gene sequence: CDR1 DFQATT, CDR2 SNEGSKA (reference sequence). CDR3 DNA: TGCAGTGCTAGAGACAGGGAAGGCTACACCTTC. This translates into CSARDREGYTF.

This clonotype showed up many times. The J gene is TRBJ2-2, the V gene TRBV6-4; weak D call: TRBD1 (6 bases). Germline V gene lookup returns CDR1 MRHNA and CDR2 SNTAGT. The ends were cut back, 3 bases at V and 7 bases at J, with 9 bases in the middle. The CDR3 covers 13 residues. For the CDR3, the DNA is TGTGCCAGCAGTGAAACGGACAGCGGGGAGCTGTTTTTT. As protein: CASSETDSGELFF.

The chain combines TRBV6-1 with TRBJ1-5; D might be TRBD1 (6 bases). Per the germline V gene, CDR1 is MNHNS and CDR2 is SASEGT. The CDR3 covers 14 residues. V lost 6 bases and J 5 bases, leaving 14 bases between the germline ends. The CDR3 nucleotides read TGTGCCAGCAGGACCCCTGCAGGGGATCAGCCCCAGCATTTT. Its translation is CASRTPAGDQPQHF.

This clonotype was found a few times. V and J are TRBV29-1 and TRBJ2-1; D is undetermined. This CDR3 has 10 residues. The V end was cut by 6 bases, the J end by 8 bases, with 8 bases between. CDR1 is SQVTM and CDR2 is ANQGSEA in the germline V gene. As DNA, the CDR3 is TGCAGCGTGACGGAGTATGAGCAGTTCTTC. It codes for CSVTEYEQFF.

This clonotype was seen repeatedly, ten times or more. The chain combines TRBV29-1 with TRBJ1-2; weak D call: TRBD1 (5 bases). Germline V gene lookup returns CDR1 SQVTM and CDR2 ANQGSEA. Trimming removed 4 bases from V and 6 bases from J, with 12 bases in between. This CDR3 contains 12 residues. CDR3 DNA sequence: TGCAGCGTTGTTCCAGGGCTCCATGGCTACACCTTC. Translated: CSVVPGLHGYTF.

J is TRBJ2-1 and V is TRBV6-2 or TRBV6-3, with 10 bases lining up with TRBD2. Germline V gene data show CDR1 as MNHEY and CDR2 as SVGEGT. This CDR3 spans 16 amino acids. With 7 bases clipped from V and 7 bases from J, the junction kept 13 bases outside the gene matches. The CDR3 bases are TGTGCCAGCATCCTCGGTAGCGGGAGGCTTAGGAATGAGCAGTTCTTC. It translates to CASILGSGRLRNEQFF.

The chain has TRBV7-2 and TRBJ1-1; D is possibly TRBD1 (5 bases). The V end was cut by 7 bases, the J end by 4 bases, with 16 bases between. This CDR3 contains 14 residues. Germline V CDR1 and CDR2: SGHTA, FQGNSA. The CDR3 loop reads CASTKTRGTTEAFF. In DNA form, the CDR3 reads TGTGCCAGCACCAAAACTCGGGGGACCACTGAAGCTTTCTTT.

This clonotype has ten or more counts. The genes are TRBV5-5 and TRBJ2-7; the D is unclear. This CDR3 is built from 15 residues. Germline lookup yields CDR1 SGHKS and CDR2 YYEKEE (reference sequence). V was trimmed by 4 bases and J by 9 bases, leaving 23 bases between them. The CDR3 protein is CASSPIMTYVLWQYF. CDR3 DNA: TGTGCCAGCAGCCCGATCATGACCTACGTCCTATGGCAGTACTTC. Using reference TRBV5-5 and TRBJ2-7 for the parts outside the CDR3, the full variable domain is DAGVTQSPTHLIKTRGQQVTLRCSPISGHKSVSWYQQVLGQGPQFIFQYYEKEERGRGNFPDRFSARQFPNYSSELNVNALLLGDSALYLCASSPIMTYVLWQYFGPGTRLTVT.

Many counts were recorded for this clonotype. The J gene is TRBJ2-1, the V gene TRBV9; 7 bases line up with TRBD2. The CDR3 loop spans 17 amino acids. CDR1 is SGDLS, CDR2 YYNGEE, per germline. Trimming cost V 4 bases and J 0 bases; bases outside gene matches: 10. Written as DNA, the CDR3 is TGTGCCAGCAGCTTCCTAGCGGAGACGAGCTCCTACAATGAGCAGTTCTTC. Encoded protein: CASSFLAETSSYNEQFF.

The chain couples TRBV5-4 to TRBJ2-5; 8 nucleotides agree with TRBD2. The J segment lost 1 base and the V segment lost 0 bases, leaving 5 bases of the junction unmatched. CDR3 length equals 16 residues. CDR1 and CDR2 from the germline V gene are SGHNT and YYREEE (reference sequence). CDR3 sequence (DNA): TGTGCCAGCAGCTTGGGTCAGACTAGCGCCCAAGAGACCCAGTACTTC. Its translation: CASSLGQTSAQETQYF.

The table lists this clonotype with many counts. This chain joins TRBV3-2 and TRBJ2-1; the DNA was not used to check the table's D call, TRBD1. TRBV3-2 is noted as a pseudogene. The length of the CDR3 is 20 residues. The CDR3 DNA sequence: TGTGCCAGCAGCCGAGGCCATTGGACAGGGAAGGTAGGCTCCTACAATGAGCAGTTCTTC. Translation gives CASSRGHWTGKVGSYNEQFF.

The chain couples TRBV6-5 to TRBJ2-7; TRBD2 is a possible D gene (5 bases). From germline, CDR1 is MNHEY and CDR2 SVGAGI. V lost 5 bases to trimming and J lost 3 bases, with 14 bases between them. CDR3 size: 14 residues. The CDR3 DNA follows: TGTGCCAGCAGTGAAGCGGAAGGCGACTACGAGCAGTACTTC. It specifies CASSEAEGDYEQYF.

In this sample, this clonotype turned up a few times. V and J are TRBV5-1 and TRBJ1-1, with TRBD1 as a possible D gene (6 bases). The CDR3 covers 15 residues. The V end lost 0 bases, the J end lost 3 bases, and 12 bases lay between the germline ends. Germline V CDR1 and CDR2: SGHRS, YFSETQ. The DNA of the CDR3 is TGCGCCAGCAGCTTGGAGGGGGGTAGGGACACTGAAGCTTTCTTT. Its translation is CASSLEGGRDTEAFF.